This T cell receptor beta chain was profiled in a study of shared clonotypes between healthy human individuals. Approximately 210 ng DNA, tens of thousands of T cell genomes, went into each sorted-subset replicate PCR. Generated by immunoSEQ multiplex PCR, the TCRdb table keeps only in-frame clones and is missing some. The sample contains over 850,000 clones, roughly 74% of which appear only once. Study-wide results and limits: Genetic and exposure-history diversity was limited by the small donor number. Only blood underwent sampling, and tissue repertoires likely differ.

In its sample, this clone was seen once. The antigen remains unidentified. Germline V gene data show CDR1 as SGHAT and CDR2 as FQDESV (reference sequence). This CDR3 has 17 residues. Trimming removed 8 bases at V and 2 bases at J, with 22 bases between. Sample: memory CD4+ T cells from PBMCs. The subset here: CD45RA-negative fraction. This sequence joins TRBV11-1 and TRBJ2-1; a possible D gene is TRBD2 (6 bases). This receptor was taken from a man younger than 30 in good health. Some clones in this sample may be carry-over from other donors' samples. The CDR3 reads CASSPAREFRPYNEQFF. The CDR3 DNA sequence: TGTGCCAGCTCCCCTGCCCGGGAGTTTCGCCCCTACAATGAGCAGTTCTTC.